The T cell receptor (beta chain) described here comes from a study of cytomegalovirus exposure and HLA in healthy donors. Study-wide findings and caveats: Altogether, some 170 TCR beta chains were recorded as cytomegalovirus-associated. A later analysis linked a missense DCLRE1C variant to TCR beta V- and J-gene trimming. The authors later found most CMV-associated TCR beta chains appeared HLA-restricted.

In regard to this clone: The antigen is undetermined.

The PCR was carried out with 60 Vbeta primers and 13 Jbeta primers. This table comes from immunoSEQ multiplex PCR, and its TCRdb copy is limited to in-frame clones, with some not included. The repertoire holds more than 150,000 clones, with around three quarters as singletons. The sequenced sample was PBMCs. This TCR was sampled from a middle-aged man in good health and CMV-seronegative.

The CDR3 loop reads CASSQRAGRETQYF. Here the CDR3 DNA reads TGTGCCAGCAGCCAAAGGGCGGGGAGGGAGACCCAGTACTTC. V and J are TRBV4-2 and TRBJ2-5, with D maybe TRBD2 (6 bases). The germline gives CDR1 LGHNA, CDR2 YNFKEQ. The CDR3 sequence is 14 residues long. Trimming took 2 bases from V and 5 from J, leaving 12 bases between them.